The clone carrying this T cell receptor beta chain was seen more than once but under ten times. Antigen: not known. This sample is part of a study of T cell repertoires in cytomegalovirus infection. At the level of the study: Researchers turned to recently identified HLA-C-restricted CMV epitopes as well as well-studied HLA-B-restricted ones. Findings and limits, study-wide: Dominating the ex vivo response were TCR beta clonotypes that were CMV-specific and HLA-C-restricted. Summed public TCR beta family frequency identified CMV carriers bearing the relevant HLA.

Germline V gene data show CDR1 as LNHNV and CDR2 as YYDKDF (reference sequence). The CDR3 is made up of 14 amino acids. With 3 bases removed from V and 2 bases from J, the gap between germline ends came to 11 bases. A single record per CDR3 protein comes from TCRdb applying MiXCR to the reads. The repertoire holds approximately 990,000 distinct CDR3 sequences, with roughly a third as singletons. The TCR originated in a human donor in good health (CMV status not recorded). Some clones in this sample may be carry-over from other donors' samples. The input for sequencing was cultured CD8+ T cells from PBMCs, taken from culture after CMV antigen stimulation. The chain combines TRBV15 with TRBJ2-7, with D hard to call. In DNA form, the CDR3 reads TGTGCCACCAGCAGGGATAATGGACCCTACGAGCAGTACTTC. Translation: CATSRDNGPYEQYF.